One sample yielded the 27 T cell receptor beta chains listed below, sequenced in a study of regulatory T cells in long-lasting Graves disease. Investigators prepared the TCR beta libraries by applying iRepertoire HTBI primers and Arm-PCR of CDR3 regions. TCRdb analysed the multiplex PCR reads with MiXCR anew, one entry per CDR3 protein. This table holds approximately 500,000 distinct CDR3 sequences, about a fifth found once. The time point denotes: persistent/refractory GD, antithyroid drugs over 5 years with positive TRAb. From PBMCs, RNA was extracted and then used to make the TCR library. Material: peripheral blood mononuclear cells (PBMCs), obtained when the disease was refractory, from a patient treated with antithyroid drugs. The receptors shown here come from a female donor with Graves disease.

This sequence joins TRBV9 and TRBJ2-2; perhaps TRBD2 as D (5 bases). This CDR3 region has 13 residues. Germline lookup yields CDR1 SGDLS and CDR2 YYNGEE. Trimming shortened V by 3 bases and J by 3 bases, and 6 bases separated the two germline ends. CDR3 in amino acids: CASSGGYTGELFF. CDR3 in DNA: TGTGCCAGCAGCGGAGGGTACACCGGGGAGCTGTTTTTT.

This clonotype was counted between two and nine times. This chain links TRBV12-3 or TRBV12-4 with TRBJ1-5; 10 nucleotides agree with TRBD1. The CDR3 extends over 16 amino acids. Trimming cost V 5 bases and J 5 bases; bases outside gene matches: 9. The CDR3 sequence: CASSPTPGQGYQPQHF. The DNA for the CDR3 is TGTGCCAGCAGTCCCACTCCGGGACAGGGGTATCAGCCCCAGCATTTT.

This clonotype was detected a few times. V gene TRBV10-3 combines with J gene TRBJ1-1; 7 bases are shared with TRBD1. The CDR3 consists of 13 residues. V gave up 2 bases and J gave up 6 bases; unmatched junction bases: 3. In germline, CDR1 is ENHRY, CDR2 SYGVKD. The CDR3 spells CAISERQGPEAFF. In DNA, the CDR3 is TGTGCCATCAGTGAGAGACAGGGTCCTGAAGCTTTCTTT.

This clonotype has just a few counts. The chain uses TRBV7-9 and TRBJ2-7, with D perhaps matching TRBD2 (5 bases). Looked up from germline, CDR1 is SEHNR and CDR2 is FQNEAQ (reference sequence). Trimming removed 4 bases from V and 1 base from J, with 11 bases in between. The CDR3 is 14 residues long. CDR3 DNA sequence: TGTGCCAGCAGCTCCCAAGGAGGATCCTACGAGCAGTACTTC. Translated: CASSSQGGSYEQYF.

This clonotype was observed a few times. The chain has TRBV20-1 and TRBJ2-7, with 7 bases matching TRBD1. V shed 1 base, J shed 4 bases, and the junction held 10 bases outside the gene matches. The CDR3 consists of 15 residues. Looked up from germline, CDR1 is DFQATT and CDR2 is SNEGSKA (reference sequence). The CDR3 DNA reads TGCAGTGCTAGAGGGCCGGGACAGAGCCTGTACGAGCAGTACTTC. Translated, it gives CSARGPGQSLYEQYF.

This clonotype has ten or more counts. The V call is TRBV2, the J call TRBJ1-1, with D possibly being TRBD1 (6 bases). This CDR3 region has 18 residues. V was trimmed by 2 bases and J by 6 bases, leaving 25 bases between them. Germline CDR1 and CDR2: SNHLY and FYNNEI. The CDR3 coding sequence is TGTGCCAGCAGTGAATTGGGCCAGGGGTACCGTGCAGCCGCTGAAGCTTTCTTT. Amino acids: CASSELGQGYRAAAEAFF.

The sample holds a few counts of this clonotype. This chain joins TRBV6-1 and TRBJ2-7; D is unclear. CDR3 length: 15 amino acids. Germline V CDR1 and CDR2: MNHNS, SASEGT. Trimming left V 11 bases short and J 2 bases short, with 22 bases between. CDR3 protein: CAAKPPRTQTYEQYF. CDR3 DNA sequence: TGTGCCGCCAAGCCCCCGAGGACCCAAACCTACGAGCAGTACTTC.

The gene calls are TRBV11-2 and TRBJ2-3; TRBD2 aligns across 7 bases. V lost 8 bases and J lost 4; bases outside the gene matches: 6. This CDR3 is built from 13 residues. Germline loops: CDR1 SGHAT, CDR2 FQNNGV. The CDR3 sequence: CASGGGWSDTQYF. CDR3 bases: TGTGCCAGCGGGGGGGGTTGGTCAGATACGCAGTATTTT.

Ten or more counts support this clonotype. The rearrangement links TRBV7-2 to TRBJ1-4; the match to TRBD1 covers 7 bases. This CDR3 spans 15 amino acids. Germline V lookup: CDR1 SGHTA, CDR2 FQGNSA. V was pared by 5 bases and J by 5 bases, with 8 bases of the junction left unmatched. The CDR3 DNA follows: TGTGCCAGCAGCGCCTTGGGGACAGAGAATGAAAAACTGTTTTTT. Translated: CASSALGTENEKLFF.

This clonotype was seen at least ten times. This chain joins TRBV7-2 and TRBJ2-7; the match to TRBD1 covers 7 bases. The CDR3 is 15 residues long. CDR1 and CDR2 from the germline V gene are SGHTA and FQGNSA. The junction had 5 bases not matched to a gene; V was cut back by 1 base and J by 2 bases. The CDR3 DNA sequence: TGTGCCAGCAGCTTAGTGGGACAGATTGCCTACGAGCAGTACTTC. It yields the protein CASSLVGQIAYEQYF.

This clonotype was recorded a few times. V gene TRBV7-9 combines with J gene TRBJ2-7; 16 nucleotides match TRBD2. Germline-derived CDR1 and CDR2 are SEHNR and FQNEAQ (reference sequence). This CDR3 has 18 amino acids. The V and J ends lost 5 bases and 0 bases, in that order; junction bases with no gene match: 7. Written as DNA, the CDR3 is TGTGCCAGCAGCCTTCCGGGACTAGCGGGAGGGAGCTCCTACGAGCAGTACTTC. This sequence encodes CASSLPGLAGGSSYEQYF.

This clonotype was found a few times. The rearrangement uses TRBV6-1 and TRBJ2-4, with D possibly being TRBD1 or TRBD2 (5 bases each). Germline CDR1 reads MNHNS; CDR2 reads SASEGT. The CDR3 runs to 15 residues. V lost 8 bases, J lost 1 base, and 15 bases lay in between. CDR3 sequence reads: CASGGSGSAKNIQYF. CDR3 nucleotides: TGTGCCAGCGGAGGTTCAGGGTCCGCCAAAAACATTCAGTACTTC.

This clonotype has at least ten counts. The CDR3 DNA follows: TGTGCCAGCAGTTTAATGGGGGGCCCGGCCTATGGCTACACCTTC. It translates to CASSLMGGPAYGYTF. The chain carries TRBV28 and TRBJ1-2; perhaps TRBD1 as D (6 bases). V shed 2 bases and J shed 4 bases, with 14 bases lying between them. CDR1 MDHEN and CDR2 SYDVKM come from the germline V gene. The CDR3 contains 15 residues.

The CDR3 nucleotides are TGTGCCAGTAGTATTCACTATCAAAAAGGACAGAGGAACACTGAAGCTTTCTTT. This translates into CASSIHYQKGQRNTEAFF. This chain connects TRBV19 to TRBJ1-1; D possibly corresponds to TRBD1 (6 bases). Germline values: CDR1 LNHDA, CDR2 SQIVND (reference sequence). The CDR3 covers 18 residues. V was cut by 3 bases and J by 1 base, with 21 bases left in between.

This clonotype was counted at least ten times. The chain couples TRBV7-2 to TRBJ1-6; D is unresolved. V lost 5 bases to trimming and J lost 10 bases, with 9 bases between them. Germline lookup yields CDR1 SGHTA and CDR2 FQGNSA. The CDR3 runs 12 residues. This CDR3 reads CASSRNRSPLHF. CDR3 in DNA: TGTGCCAGCAGCCGAAATAGATCACCCCTCCACTTT.

This clonotype was detected many times. The J gene is TRBJ2-5, the V gene TRBV20-1; 8 positions agree with TRBD2. V was clipped by 5 bases and J by 4 bases; unmatched bases: 12. Germline CDR1 reads DFQATT; CDR2 reads SNEGSKA (reference sequence). The CDR3 is 15 residues long. The chain's CDR3 is CSAHRGGLGGETQYF. The DNA of the CDR3 is TGCAGTGCTCACCGGGGGGGGCTTGGCGGAGAGACCCAGTACTTC.

This clonotype was counted ten times or more. The V gene is TRBV2, the J gene TRBJ2-5, with D tentatively TRBD1 or TRBD2 (5 bases each). Germline lookup yields CDR1 SNHLY and CDR2 FYNNEI. V shed 4 bases and J shed 5 bases, with 11 bases lying between them. This CDR3 region has 13 residues. CDR3 nucleotide sequence: TGTGCCAGCAGTGGGCGAGAGGGGGAGACCCAGTACTTC. Translating gives CASSGREGETQYF.

This clonotype was seen a handful of times. The chain couples TRBV7-2 to TRBJ2-7, with TRBD1 matching 9 bases. The CDR3 is 15 residues long. Germline V lookup: CDR1 SGHTA, CDR2 FQGNSA. The V gene end was trimmed by 1 base and the J gene end by 10 bases; junction bases not matched to a gene: 11. Here the CDR3 reads CASSLGGQGSVGQYF. CDR3 coding DNA: TGTGCCAGCAGCTTAGGGGGACAGGGTTCTGTGGGTCAGTACTTC. Looking up the rest from reference TRBV7-2 and TRBJ2-7 gives the full variable domain: GAGVSQSPSNKVTEKGKDVELRCDPISGHTALYWYRQSLGQGLEFLIYFQGNSAPDKSGLPSDRFSAERTGGSVSTLTIQRTQQEDSAVYLCASSLGGQGSVGQYFGPGTRLTVT.

There are many counts of this clonotype. The chain has TRBV7-8 and TRBJ1-3; D not certain. The CDR3 contains 16 residues. Trimming removed 8 bases from V and 0 bases from J, with 17 bases in between. The germline gives CDR1 SGHVS, CDR2 FQNEAQ. CDR3 coding DNA: TGTGCCAGCGGGAAAGGGAGGCTGAGCTCTGGAAACACCATATATTTT. It encodes CASGKGRLSSGNTIYF.

J is TRBJ1-5 and V is TRBV4-1, with D maybe TRBD1 (5 bases). This CDR3 spans 18 amino acids. CDR1 and CDR2 (germline): MGHRA, YSYEKL. V was shortened by 0 bases and J by 1 base, with 16 bases between the two germline ends. The chain's CDR3 is CASSQDPPQTVSNQPQHF. CDR3 DNA: TGCGCCAGCAGCCAAGATCCCCCGCAGACAGTCAGCAATCAGCCCCAGCATTTT.

In its sample, this clonotype was seen many times. The gene calls are TRBV6-5 and TRBJ2-2; D may correspond to TRBD1 or TRBD2 (5 bases each). CDR3 length: 16 amino acids. Germline CDR1 and CDR2: MNHEY and SVGAGI. V was cut by 2 bases and J by 3 bases, with 13 bases left in between. CDR3 sequence reads: CASSYGGPWDTGELFF. Written as DNA, the CDR3 is TGTGCCAGCAGTTACGGGGGACCATGGGACACCGGGGAGCTGTTTTTT.

The sample holds many counts of this clonotype. The genes are TRBV7-9 and TRBJ2-7; D remains ambiguous. The V gene's germline CDR1 is SEHNR and CDR2 FQNEAQ (reference sequence). Trimming cost V 6 bases and J 6 bases, with 21 bases left between them. The CDR3 is 15 residues long. Here the CDR3 reads CASRPPLGSEREQYF. The CDR3 DNA sequence: TGTGCCAGCAGACCTCCTCTAGGTAGTGAGCGCGAGCAGTACTTC.

This clonotype came up many times. The V call is TRBV11-2, the J call TRBJ2-7, with 10 nucleotides matching TRBD2. The germline gives CDR1 SGHAT, CDR2 FQNNGV. With 3 bases clipped from V and 2 bases from J, the junction kept 4 bases outside the gene matches. The CDR3 runs to 15 residues. The CDR3 is CASSFGTSAAYEQYF. DNA for the CDR3: TGTGCCAGCAGCTTTGGGACTAGCGCAGCCTACGAGCAGTACTTC.

V usage is TRBV27 and J usage is TRBJ1-5; maybe TRBD1 (5 bases). Germline-derived CDR1 and CDR2 are MNHEY and SMNVEV (reference sequence). This CDR3 region has 13 residues. Between the trimmed V and J ends, which lost 6 bases and 7 bases, there was a span of 13 bases. The CDR3 here is CASSQGYLQPQHF. The CDR3 nucleotides read TGTGCCAGCAGCCAGGGTTACCTGCAGCCCCAGCATTTT.

There are many counts of this clonotype. This sequence joins TRBV6-5 and TRBJ1-6; 8 positions match TRBD1. The CDR3 extends over 17 amino acids. J lost 6 bases, V lost 4 bases, and 11 bases had no gene match. Germline CDR1 MNHEY, CDR2 SVGAGI. The CDR3 reads CASSSPPTGEPNSPLHF. In DNA form, the CDR3 reads TGTGCCAGCAGTTCCCCCCCGACAGGGGAACCTAATTCACCCCTCCACTTT.

The J gene is TRBJ2-1, the V gene TRBV6-5; the D gene could be TRBD1 or TRBD2 (6 bases each). CDR1 and CDR2 from the germline V gene are MNHEY and SVGAGI. The V end lost 2 bases, the J end lost 7 bases, and 9 bases lay between the germline ends. The CDR3 runs to 13 residues. CDR3 sequence (DNA): TGTGCCAGCAGTTACGGGGGGCTGAATGAGCAGTTCTTC. This encodes CASSYGGLNEQFF.

This sequence joins TRBV7-2 and TRBJ2-7, with 9 nucleotides matching TRBD2. This CDR3 comprises 15 residues. CDR1 and CDR2 (germline): SGHTA, FQGNSA. V was pared by 4 bases and J by 5 bases, with 9 bases of the junction left unmatched. The CDR3 DNA follows: TGTGCCAGCAGCTCGGTTGCGGGAGGGCCCCACGAGCAGTACTTC. It translates to CASSSVAGGPHEQYF. The entire variable domain, with the rest obtained from reference TRBV7-2 and TRBJ2-7, is as follows: GAGVSQSPSNKVTEKGKDVELRCDPISGHTALYWYRQSLGQGLEFLIYFQGNSAPDKSGLPSDRFSAERTGGSVSTLTIQRTQQEDSAVYLCASSSVAGGPHEQYFGPGTRLTVT.